The present TCR beta chain was sequenced within a study of regulatory T cells in long-lasting Graves disease. CDR1 and CDR2 (germline): DFQATT, SNEGSKA (reference sequence). V shed 3 bases and J 6 bases; nucleotides not matched to a gene: 6. CDR3 length: 15 amino acids. Time point of the sample: newly diagnosed GD, antithyroid drugs for less than 3 months. PBMC RNA served as the TCR library source. This clonotype was seen repeatedly, ten times or more. Arm-PCR with iRepertoire HTBI primers amplified the CDR3 regions for these TCR beta libraries. Via MiXCR, TCRdb re-called the multiplex PCR reads, giving one row per CDR3 protein. The sample holds more than 400,000 distinct CDR3 sequences, approximately 16% seen once. These data were also reused for a study on T cells in Graves' hyperthyroidism and ophthalmopathy.

The chain has TRBV20-1 and TRBJ2-1, with 12 positions matching TRBD2. Sequences were derived from peripheral blood mononuclear cells (PBMCs), sampled at new diagnosis, from a patient treated with antithyroid drugs. This TCR was sampled from a woman younger than 45 with Graves disease. CDR3 amino acids: CSARALAGGINEQFF. CDR3 coding DNA: TGCAGTGCTAGGGCCCTAGCGGGAGGGATCAATGAGCAGTTCTTC.